This T cell receptor beta chain was observed in a study of PD-1 blockade in classical Hodgkin lymphoma (dated by TCRdb to the early 2020s). Background for the entire study: To define a peripheral blood immune signature of response to PD-1 blockade in classical Hodgkin lymphoma, the study combined TCR beta sequencing with CyTOF.

Points the paper makes about the study in general: Baseline TCR diversity was reported as lower in newly diagnosed patients than in healthy donors, and lower still in relapsed/refractory patients. The study was restricted to a single clinical trial cohort, and the causes of repertoire differences, possibly disease activity or prior therapy, were left undefined.

Genomic DNA was extracted with the Qiagen DNeasy kit from unsorted PBMCs and from negatively selected CD4+ and CD8+ fractions. Amplification of TCR beta CDR3 regions was done by immunoSEQ multiplex PCR with primers that anneal to V and J segments. A synthetic immune receptor repertoire was used to minimize amplification bias, and any residual bias was removed computationally once sequencing was done. Per the source publication's procedure: Custom Python scripts were used to quantify repertoire diversity as the Shannon entropy index. Unsorted, CD4+ and CD8+ repertoires were analyzed separately, except in combined analyses where CD4+ and CD8+ sequences were merged in silico. In TCRdb, the immuneACCESS table is reduced to in-frame sequences with V and J assigned. These tables do not hold every clone; where another copy was compared, an unresolved V gene accounts for under half, and the others remain unexplained. D and trimming come from the DNA, and the V and J calls and clone size come from that table. For this sample there are 25,000 to 35,000 clones; 94% appear just once. The top ten clones comprise roughly 2% of the sample.

Regarding this clone: No antigen is known for it. One base away there is no much larger clone; base qualities are not given.

The time point label, read with the paper, signifies: newly diagnosed, previously untreated cHL patient sample. PBMCs from patients with newly diagnosed, previously untreated classical Hodgkin lymphoma were sequenced as a comparison group for the relapsed/refractory trial patients. Peripheral blood was collected in 8 mL Vacutainer Cell Preparation Tubes, from which PBMCs were isolated by centrifugation and then cryopreserved. The CDR3 spans 15 residues, from the cysteine through the phenylalanine. CDR3 DNA is the only sequence kept; it has 45 bases, read in frame from the first base. Unmatched junction bases come to 9, with V trimmed by 5 bases and J by 5 bases. CDR1 and CDR2 are read off the germline V gene as MDHEN and SYDVKM.

The chain employs TRBV28 and TRBJ1-1; 9 of the junction bases match TRBD1. The source of this sequence is a human donor with classical Hodgkin lymphoma. Sequenced input: peripheral blood mononuclear cells (PBMCs). The base sequence is TGTGCCAGCAGTACACCGGGACAGGGAGGAACTGAAGCTTTCTTT. This gives the protein CASSTPGQGGTEAFF. With all but the CDR3 taken from the reference TRBV28 and TRBJ1-1 genes, the full variable domain is: DVKVTQSSRYLVKRTGEKVFLECVQDMDHENMFWYRQDPGLGLRLIYFSYDVKMKEKGDIPEGYSVSREKKERFSLILESASTNQTSMYLCASSTPGQGGTEAFFGQGTRLTVV.